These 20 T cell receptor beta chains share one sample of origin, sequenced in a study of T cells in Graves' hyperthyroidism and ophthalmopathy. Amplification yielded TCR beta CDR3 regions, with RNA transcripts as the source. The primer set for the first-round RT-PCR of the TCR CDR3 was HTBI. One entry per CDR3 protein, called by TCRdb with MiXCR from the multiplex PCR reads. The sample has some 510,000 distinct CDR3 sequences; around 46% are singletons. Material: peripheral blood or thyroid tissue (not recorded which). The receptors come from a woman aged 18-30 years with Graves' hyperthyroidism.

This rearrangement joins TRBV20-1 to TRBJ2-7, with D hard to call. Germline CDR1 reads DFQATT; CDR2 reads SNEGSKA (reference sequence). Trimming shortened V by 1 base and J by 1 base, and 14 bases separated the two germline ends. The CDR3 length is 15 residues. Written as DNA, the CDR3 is TGCAGTGCTAGAGGGCGCGTGGAATCGTCCTACGAGCAGTACTTC. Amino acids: CSARGRVESSYEQYF.

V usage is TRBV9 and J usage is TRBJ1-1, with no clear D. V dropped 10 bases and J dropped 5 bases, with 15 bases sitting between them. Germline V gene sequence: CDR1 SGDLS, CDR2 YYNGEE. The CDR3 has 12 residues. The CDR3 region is CAWSVVGTEAFF. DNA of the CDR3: TGTGCCTGGAGTGTTGTAGGGACTGAAGCTTTCTTT.

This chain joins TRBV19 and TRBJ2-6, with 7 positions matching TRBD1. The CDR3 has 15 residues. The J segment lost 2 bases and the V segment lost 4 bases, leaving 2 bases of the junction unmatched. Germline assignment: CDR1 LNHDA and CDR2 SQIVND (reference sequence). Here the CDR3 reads CASSKGATGANVLTF. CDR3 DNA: TGTGCCAGTAGTAAGGGGGCTACTGGGGCCAACGTCCTGACTTTC. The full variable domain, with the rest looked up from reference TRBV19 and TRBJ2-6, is DGGITQSPKYLFRKEGQNVTLSCEQNLNHDAMYWYRQDPGQGLRLIYYSQIVNDFQKGDIAEGYSVSREKKESFPLTVTSAQKNPTAFYLCASSKGATGANVLTFGAGSRLTVL.

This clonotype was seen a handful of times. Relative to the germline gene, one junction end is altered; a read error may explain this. The CDR3, as DNA: TGCGCCAGCAGCCGAAACCGGGACAGCTCCTACGAGCAGTACTTC. Protein: CASSRNRDSSYEQYF. The J gene is TRBJ2-7, the V gene TRBV5-8; 7 bases are a match to TRBD1. Germline-derived CDR1 and CDR2 are SGHTS and YDEGEE. This CDR3 is 15 amino acids long.

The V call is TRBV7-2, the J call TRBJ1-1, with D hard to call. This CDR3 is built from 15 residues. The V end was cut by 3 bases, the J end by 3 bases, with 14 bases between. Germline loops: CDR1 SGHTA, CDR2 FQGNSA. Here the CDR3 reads CASSFGYVSDTEAFF. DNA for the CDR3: TGTGCCAGCAGCTTTGGCTATGTCTCGGACACTGAAGCTTTCTTT.

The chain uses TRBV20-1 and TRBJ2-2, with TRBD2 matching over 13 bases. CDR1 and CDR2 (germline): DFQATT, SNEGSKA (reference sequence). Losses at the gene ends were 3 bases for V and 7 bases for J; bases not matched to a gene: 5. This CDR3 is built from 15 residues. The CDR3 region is CSASGTSGKGGELFF. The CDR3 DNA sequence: TGCAGTGCTAGTGGGACTAGCGGGAAAGGCGGGGAGCTGTTTTTT.

CDR3 amino acids: CASSAGQGGTTQHF. Written as DNA, the CDR3 is TGTGCCAGCAGTGCCGGACAGGGAGGTACGACCCAGCATTTT. The chain carries TRBV12-3 or TRBV12-4 and TRBJ1-5; 8 positions match TRBD1. CDR3 length equals 14 residues. J was trimmed by 11 bases and V by 5 bases; bases with no gene match: 11.

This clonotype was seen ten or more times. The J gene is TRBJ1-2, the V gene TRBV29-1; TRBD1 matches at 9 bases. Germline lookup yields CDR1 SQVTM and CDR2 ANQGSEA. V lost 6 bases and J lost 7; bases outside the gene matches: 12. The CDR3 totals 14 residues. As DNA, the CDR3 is TGCAGCGTGGGGATTGGACAGGGGATGAGTGGCTACACCTTC. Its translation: CSVGIGQGMSGYTF.

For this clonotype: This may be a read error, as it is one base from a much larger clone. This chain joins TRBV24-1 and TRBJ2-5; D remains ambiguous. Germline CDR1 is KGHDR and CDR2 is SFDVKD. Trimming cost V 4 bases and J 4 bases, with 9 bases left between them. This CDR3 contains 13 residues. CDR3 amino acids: CATSERRRETQYF. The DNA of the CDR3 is TGTGCCACCAGTGAGAGAAGGAGAGAGACCCAGTACTTC.

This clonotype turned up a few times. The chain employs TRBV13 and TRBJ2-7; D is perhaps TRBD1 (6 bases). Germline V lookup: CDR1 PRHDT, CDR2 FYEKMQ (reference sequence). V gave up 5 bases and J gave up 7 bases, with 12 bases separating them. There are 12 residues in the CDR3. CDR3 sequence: CASSDRPGEQYF. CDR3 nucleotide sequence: TGTGCCAGCAGCGACAGGCCCGGGGAGCAGTACTTC.

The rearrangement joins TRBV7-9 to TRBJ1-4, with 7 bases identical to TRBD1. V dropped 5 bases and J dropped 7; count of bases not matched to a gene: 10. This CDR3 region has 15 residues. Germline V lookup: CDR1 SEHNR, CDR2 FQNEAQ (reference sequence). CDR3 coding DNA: TGTGCCAGCAGCCTAAGACAGGGACGGAGTGAAAAACTGTTTTTT. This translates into CASSLRQGRSEKLFF.

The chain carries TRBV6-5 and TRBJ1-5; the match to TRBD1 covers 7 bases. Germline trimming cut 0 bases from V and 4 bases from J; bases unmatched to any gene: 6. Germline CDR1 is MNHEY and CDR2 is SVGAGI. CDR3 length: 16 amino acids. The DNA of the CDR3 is TGTGCCAGCAGTTACTCGGCAGGGGGTAGGAATCAGCCCCAGCATTTT. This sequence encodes CASSYSAGGRNQPQHF.

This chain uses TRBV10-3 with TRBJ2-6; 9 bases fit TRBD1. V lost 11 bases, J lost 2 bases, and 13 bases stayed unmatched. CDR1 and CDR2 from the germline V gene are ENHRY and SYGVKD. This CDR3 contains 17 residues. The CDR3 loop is CAVDPGQGGTGANVLTF. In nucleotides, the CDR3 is TGTGCCGTAGACCCGGGACAGGGCGGCACTGGGGCCAACGTCCTGACTTTC.

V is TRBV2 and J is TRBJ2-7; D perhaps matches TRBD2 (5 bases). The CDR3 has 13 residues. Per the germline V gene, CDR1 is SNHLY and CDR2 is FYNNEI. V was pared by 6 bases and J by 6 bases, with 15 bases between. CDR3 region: CASSGEGWREQYF. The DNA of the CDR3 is TGTGCCAGCAGCGGGGAAGGGTGGCGCGAGCAGTACTTC.

CDR3 nucleotides: TGTGCCAGCAGCTTATTAGGGCGGGAAGCTTTCTTT. Its translation is CASSLLGREAFF. The chain has TRBV7-9 and TRBJ1-1; D is undetermined. The CDR3 is made up of 12 amino acids. The ends were cut back, 2 bases at V and 8 bases at J, with 9 bases in the middle. Germline CDR1 SEHNR, CDR2 FQNEAQ (reference sequence). Supplemented by reference TRBV7-9 and TRBJ1-1, the full variable domain reads DTGVSQNPRHKITKRGQNVTFRCDPISEHNRLYWYRQTLGQGPEFLTYFQNEAQLEKSRLLSDRFSAERPKGSFSTLEIQRTEQGDSAMYLCASSLLGREAFFGQGTRLTVV.

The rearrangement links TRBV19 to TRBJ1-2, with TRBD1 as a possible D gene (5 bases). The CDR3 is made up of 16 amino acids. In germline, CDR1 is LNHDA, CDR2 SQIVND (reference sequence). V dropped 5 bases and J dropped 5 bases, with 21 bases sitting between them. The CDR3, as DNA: TGTGCCAGTAGTTCCGCCAGAGGGACCGCAGAATATGGCTACACCTTC. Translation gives CASSSARGTAEYGYTF. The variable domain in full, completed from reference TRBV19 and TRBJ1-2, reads DGGITQSPKYLFRKEGQNVTLSCEQNLNHDAMYWYRQDPGQGLRLIYYSQIVNDFQKGDIAEGYSVSREKKESFPLTVTSAQKNPTAFYLCASSSARGTAEYGYTFGSGTRLTVV.

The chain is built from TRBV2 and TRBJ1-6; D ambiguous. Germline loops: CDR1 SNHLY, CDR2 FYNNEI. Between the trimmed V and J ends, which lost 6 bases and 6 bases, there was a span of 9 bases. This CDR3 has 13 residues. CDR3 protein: CASRLFGNSPLHF. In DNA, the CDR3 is TGTGCCAGCAGGCTCTTTGGTAATTCACCCCTCCACTTT.

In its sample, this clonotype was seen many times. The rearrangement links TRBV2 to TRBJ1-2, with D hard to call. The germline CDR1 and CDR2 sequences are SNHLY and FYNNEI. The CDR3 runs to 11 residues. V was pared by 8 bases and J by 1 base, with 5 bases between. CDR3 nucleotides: TGTGCCAGCGGAAATAACTATGGCTACACCTTC. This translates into CASGNNYGYTF.

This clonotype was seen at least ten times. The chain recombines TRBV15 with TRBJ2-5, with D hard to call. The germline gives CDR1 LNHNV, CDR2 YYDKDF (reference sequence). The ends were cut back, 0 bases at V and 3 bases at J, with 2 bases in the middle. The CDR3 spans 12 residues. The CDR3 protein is CATSREKETQYF. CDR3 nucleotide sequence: TGTGCCACCAGCAGAGAAAAAGAGACCCAGTACTTC.

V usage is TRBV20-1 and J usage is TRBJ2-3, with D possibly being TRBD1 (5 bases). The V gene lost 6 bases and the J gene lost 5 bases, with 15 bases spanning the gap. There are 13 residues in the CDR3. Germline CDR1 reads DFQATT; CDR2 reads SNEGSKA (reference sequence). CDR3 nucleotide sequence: TGCAGTGCGACCCGACAGTCTGGAGATACGCAGTATTTT. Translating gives CSATRQSGDTQYF.